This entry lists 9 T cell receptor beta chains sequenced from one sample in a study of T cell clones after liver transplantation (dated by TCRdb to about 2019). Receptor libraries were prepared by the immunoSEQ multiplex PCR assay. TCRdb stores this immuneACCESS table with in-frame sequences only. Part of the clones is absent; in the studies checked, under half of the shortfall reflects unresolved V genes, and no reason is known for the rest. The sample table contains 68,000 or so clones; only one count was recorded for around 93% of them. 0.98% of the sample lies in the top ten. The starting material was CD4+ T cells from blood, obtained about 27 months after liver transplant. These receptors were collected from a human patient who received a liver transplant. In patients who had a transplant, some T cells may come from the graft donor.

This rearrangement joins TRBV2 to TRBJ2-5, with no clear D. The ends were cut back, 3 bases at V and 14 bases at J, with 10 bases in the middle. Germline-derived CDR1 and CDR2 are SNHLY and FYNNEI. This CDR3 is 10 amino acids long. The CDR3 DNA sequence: TGTGCCAGCAGTGACGGCCCCCTATACTTC. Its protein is CASSDGPLYF.

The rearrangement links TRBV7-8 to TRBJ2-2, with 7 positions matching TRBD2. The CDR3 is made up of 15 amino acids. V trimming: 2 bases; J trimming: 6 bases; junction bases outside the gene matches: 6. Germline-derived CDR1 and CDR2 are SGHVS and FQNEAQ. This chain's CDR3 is CASSLTSAHPGELFF. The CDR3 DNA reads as TGTGCCAGCAGCTTAACTAGCGCCCACCCCGGGGAGCTGTTTTTT.

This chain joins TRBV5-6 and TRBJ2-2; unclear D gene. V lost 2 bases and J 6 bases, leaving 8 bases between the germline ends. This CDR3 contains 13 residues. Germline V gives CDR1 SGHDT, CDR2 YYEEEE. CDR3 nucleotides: TGTGCCAGCAGCTTCGAATTCGCCGGGGAGCTGTTTTTT. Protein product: CASSFEFAGELFF.

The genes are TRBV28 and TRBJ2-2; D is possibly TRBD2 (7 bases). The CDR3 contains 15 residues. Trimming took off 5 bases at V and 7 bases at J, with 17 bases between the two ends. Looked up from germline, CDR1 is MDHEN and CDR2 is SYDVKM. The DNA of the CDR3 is TGTGCCAGCAGTCCCCACGGGGGGCTTGACGGGGAGCTGTTTTTT. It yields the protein CASSPHGGLDGELFF.

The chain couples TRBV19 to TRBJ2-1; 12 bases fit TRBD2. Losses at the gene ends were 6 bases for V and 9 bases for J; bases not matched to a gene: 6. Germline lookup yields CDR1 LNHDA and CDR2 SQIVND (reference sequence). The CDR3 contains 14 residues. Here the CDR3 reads CASRTSGRSGEQFF. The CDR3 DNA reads TGTGCCAGTAGGACTAGCGGGAGATCCGGTGAGCAGTTCTTC.

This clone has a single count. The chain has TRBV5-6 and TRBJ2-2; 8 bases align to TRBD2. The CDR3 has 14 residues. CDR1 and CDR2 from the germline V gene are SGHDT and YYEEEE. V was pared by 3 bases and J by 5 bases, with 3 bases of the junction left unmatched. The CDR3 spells CASSSAGETGELFF. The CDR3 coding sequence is TGTGCCAGCAGCTCAGCGGGAGAGACCGGGGAGCTGTTTTTT.

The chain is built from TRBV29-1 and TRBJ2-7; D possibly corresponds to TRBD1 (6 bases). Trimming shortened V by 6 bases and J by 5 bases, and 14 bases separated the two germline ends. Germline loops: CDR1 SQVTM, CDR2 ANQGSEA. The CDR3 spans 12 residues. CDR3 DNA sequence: TGCAGCGTCGACACAGGGACCGACGAGCAGTACTTC. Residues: CSVDTGTDEQYF.

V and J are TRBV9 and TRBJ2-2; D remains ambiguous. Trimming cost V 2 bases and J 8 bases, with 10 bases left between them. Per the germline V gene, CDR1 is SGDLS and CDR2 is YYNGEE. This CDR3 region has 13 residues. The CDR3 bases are TGTGCCAGCAGCGTCACATTAGGGGGGGAGCTGTTTTTT. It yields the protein CASSVTLGGELFF.

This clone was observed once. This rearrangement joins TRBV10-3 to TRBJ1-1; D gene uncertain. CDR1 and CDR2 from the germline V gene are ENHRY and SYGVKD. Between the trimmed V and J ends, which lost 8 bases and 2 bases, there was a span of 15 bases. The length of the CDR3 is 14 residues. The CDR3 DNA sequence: TGTGCCATCCGGTCCCGCGGAGATAACACTGAAGCTTTCTTT. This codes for CAIRSRGDNTEAFF.